These 6 T cell receptor beta chains were sequenced from one sample in a study of cytomegalovirus exposure and HLA in healthy donors. Data came from immunoSEQ multiplex PCR; TCRdb stores just in-frame clones and leaves some out. The sample has under 200,000 clones, about 95% seen once. The sequenced sample consisted of PBMCs. Receptors originate from a woman between 18 and 29 years old in good health and CMV-seronegative.

The chain links TRBV5-5 to TRBJ1-1; a weak D match, TRBD1 (5 bases). The CDR3 totals 19 residues. Per the germline V gene, CDR1 is SGHKS and CDR2 is YYEKEE (reference sequence). Trimming left V 3 bases short and J 1 base short, with 25 bases between. CDR3 sequence (DNA): TGTGCCAGCAGCTCAGGGTATCGGATCGGCGAACTATCGAACACTGAAGCTTTCTTT. Encoded protein: CASSSGYRIGELSNTEAFF.

The chain carries TRBV5-1 and TRBJ1-2; 9 bases are a match to TRBD1. Germline CDR1 reads SGHRS; CDR2 reads YFSETQ. V lost 5 bases, J lost 3 bases, and 11 bases stayed unmatched. The CDR3 sequence is 16 residues long. The chain's CDR3 is CASRGTGSSLYYGYTF. As DNA, the CDR3 is TGCGCCAGCAGGGGGACAGGGAGTAGTTTGTACTATGGCTACACCTTC.

The chain recombines TRBV5-5 with TRBJ2-3; weak D call: TRBD2 (5 bases). The germline V gene encodes CDR1 SGHKS and CDR2 YYEKEE (reference sequence). This CDR3 region has 13 residues. The V and J ends lost 2 bases and 1 base respectively, with 5 bases between them. The CDR3 DNA reads TGTGCCAGCAGCTTAGCGGGCACAGATACGCAGTATTTT. Translating gives CASSLAGTDTQYF.

The chain joins TRBV7-2 to TRBJ1-2; a possible D gene is TRBD1 (5 bases). From germline, CDR1 is SGHTA and CDR2 FQGNSA. V was clipped by 5 bases and J by 8 bases, with 18 bases between them. The CDR3 spans 14 residues. DNA of the CDR3: TGTGCCAGCAGCCTTTCTGGGGGGGAGATCGGCTACACCTTC. Amino acids: CASSLSGGEIGYTF.

This clone was seen only once. The chain uses TRBV5-6 and TRBJ2-7; D gene uncertain. Per germline, CDR1 SGHDT and CDR2 YYEEEE. The CDR3 sequence is 15 residues long. With 2 bases removed from V and 6 bases from J, the gap between germline ends came to 18 bases. CDR3 in DNA: TGTGCCAGCAGCTTTACCGCAGGATCCCTCCCCGAGCAGTACTTC. It is translated as CASSFTAGSLPEQYF.

The DNA for the CDR3 is TGTGCCAGCAGCGTAGGTTTAGCCCGAGTCGAACGCGATACGCAGTATTTT. Protein sequence: CASSVGLARVERDTQYF. The gene calls are TRBV9 and TRBJ2-3, with D unresolved. This CDR3 spans 17 amino acids. Trimming took 0 bases from V and 6 from J, leaving 20 bases between them. In germline, CDR1 is SGDLS, CDR2 YYNGEE. The full variable domain, in which reference TRBV9 and TRBJ2-3 provide the parts outside the CDR3, is DSGVTQTPKHLITATGQRVTLRCSPRSGDLSVYWYQQSLDQGLQFLIQYYNGEERAKGNILERFSAQQFPDLHSELNLSSLELGDSALYFCASSVGLARVERDTQYFGPGTRLTVL.